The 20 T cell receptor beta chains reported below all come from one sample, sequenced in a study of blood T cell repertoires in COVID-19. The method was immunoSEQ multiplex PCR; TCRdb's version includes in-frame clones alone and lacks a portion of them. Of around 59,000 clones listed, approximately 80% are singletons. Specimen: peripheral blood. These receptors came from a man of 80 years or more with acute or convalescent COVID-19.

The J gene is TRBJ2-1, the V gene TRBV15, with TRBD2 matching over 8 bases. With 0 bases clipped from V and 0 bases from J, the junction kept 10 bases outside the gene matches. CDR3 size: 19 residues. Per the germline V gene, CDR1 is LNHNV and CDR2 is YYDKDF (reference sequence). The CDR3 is CATSRDRASGSSSYNEQFF. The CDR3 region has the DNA TGTGCCACCAGCAGAGATAGGGCTAGCGGGTCAAGCTCCTACAATGAGCAGTTCTTC.

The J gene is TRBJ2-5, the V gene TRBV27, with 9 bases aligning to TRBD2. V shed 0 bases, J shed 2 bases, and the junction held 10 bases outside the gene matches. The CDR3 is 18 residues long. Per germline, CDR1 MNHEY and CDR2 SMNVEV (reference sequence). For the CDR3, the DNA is TGTGCCAGCAGTTTATCGTGGGGCGCGGGGGGGGAGCAAGAGACCCAGTACTTC. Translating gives CASSLSWGAGGEQETQYF.

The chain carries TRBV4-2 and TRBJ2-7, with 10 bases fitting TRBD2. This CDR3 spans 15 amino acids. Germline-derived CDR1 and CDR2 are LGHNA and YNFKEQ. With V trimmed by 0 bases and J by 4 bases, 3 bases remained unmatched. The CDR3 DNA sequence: TGTGCCAGCAGCCAAGAAACTAGCGGGGCTTACGAGCAGTACTTC. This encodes CASSQETSGAYEQYF.

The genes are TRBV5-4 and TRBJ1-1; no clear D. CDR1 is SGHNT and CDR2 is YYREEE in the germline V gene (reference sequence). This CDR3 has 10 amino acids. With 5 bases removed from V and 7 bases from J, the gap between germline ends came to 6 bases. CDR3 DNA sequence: TGTGCCAGCAGTCCTATTGAAGCTTTCTTT. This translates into CASSPIEAFF.

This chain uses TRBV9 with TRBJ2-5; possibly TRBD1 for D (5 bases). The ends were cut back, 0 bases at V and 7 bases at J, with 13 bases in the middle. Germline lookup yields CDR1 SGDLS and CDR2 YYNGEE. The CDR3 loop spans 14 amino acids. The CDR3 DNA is TGTGCCAGCAGCGTAGGTCAGGGCCCCTCGACCCAGTACTTC. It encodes CASSVGQGPSTQYF.

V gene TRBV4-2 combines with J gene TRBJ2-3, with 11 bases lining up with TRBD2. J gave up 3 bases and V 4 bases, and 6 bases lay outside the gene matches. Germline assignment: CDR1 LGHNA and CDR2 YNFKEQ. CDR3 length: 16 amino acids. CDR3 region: CASSRLTSGKTDTQYF. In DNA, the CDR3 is TGTGCCAGCAGCCGATTGACTAGCGGGAAGACAGATACGCAGTATTTT.

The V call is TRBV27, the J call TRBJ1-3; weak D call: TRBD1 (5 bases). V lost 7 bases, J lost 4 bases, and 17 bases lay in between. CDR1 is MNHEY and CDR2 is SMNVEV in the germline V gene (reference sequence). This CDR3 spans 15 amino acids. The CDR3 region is CASKQSGGKGNTIYF. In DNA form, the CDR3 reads TGTGCCAGCAAACAATCCGGGGGGAAAGGAAACACCATATATTTT.

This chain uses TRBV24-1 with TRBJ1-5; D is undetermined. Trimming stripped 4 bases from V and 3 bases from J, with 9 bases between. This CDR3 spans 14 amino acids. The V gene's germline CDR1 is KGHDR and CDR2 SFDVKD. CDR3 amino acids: CATSEARNNQPQHF. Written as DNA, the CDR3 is TGTGCCACCAGTGAAGCGCGAAACAATCAGCCCCAGCATTTT.

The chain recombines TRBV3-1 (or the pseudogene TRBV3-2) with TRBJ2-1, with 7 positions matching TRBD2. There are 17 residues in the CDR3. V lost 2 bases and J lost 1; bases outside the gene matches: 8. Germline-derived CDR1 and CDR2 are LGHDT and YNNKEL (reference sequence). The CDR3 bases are TGTGCCAGCAGCCAAAGACTAGCCTTTAAGTCCTACAATGAGCAGTTCTTC. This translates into CASSQRLAFKSYNEQFF.

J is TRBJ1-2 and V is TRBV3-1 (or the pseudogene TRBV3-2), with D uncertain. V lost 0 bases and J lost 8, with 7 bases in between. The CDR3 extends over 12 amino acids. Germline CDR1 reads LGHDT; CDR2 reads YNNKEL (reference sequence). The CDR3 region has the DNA TGTGCCAGCAGCCAAGATGATGGCGGCTACACCTTC. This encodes CASSQDDGGYTF.

The CDR3 coding sequence is TGTGCCACCAGCAGAGATCAAGTAGCGCTCGAGCAGTACTTC. Translation gives CATSRDQVALEQYF. The V gene is TRBV15, the J gene TRBJ2-7; possibly TRBD2 for D (5 bases). Trimming pared 0 bases from V and 6 bases from J, leaving 12 bases between. This CDR3 comprises 14 residues. Germline V CDR1 and CDR2: LNHNV, YYDKDF (reference sequence).

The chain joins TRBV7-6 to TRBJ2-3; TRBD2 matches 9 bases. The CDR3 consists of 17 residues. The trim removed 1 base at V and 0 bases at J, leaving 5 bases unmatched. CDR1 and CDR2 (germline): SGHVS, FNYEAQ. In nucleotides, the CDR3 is TGTGCCAGCAGCTTAGAGGCTAGCGGGGCGAGCACAGATACGCAGTATTTT. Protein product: CASSLEASGASTDTQYF.

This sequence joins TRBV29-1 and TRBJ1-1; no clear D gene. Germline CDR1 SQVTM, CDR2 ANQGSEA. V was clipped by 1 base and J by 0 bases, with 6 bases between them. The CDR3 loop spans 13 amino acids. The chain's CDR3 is CSVEVQLNTEAFF. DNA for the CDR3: TGCAGCGTTGAAGTTCAGTTGAACACTGAAGCTTTCTTT.

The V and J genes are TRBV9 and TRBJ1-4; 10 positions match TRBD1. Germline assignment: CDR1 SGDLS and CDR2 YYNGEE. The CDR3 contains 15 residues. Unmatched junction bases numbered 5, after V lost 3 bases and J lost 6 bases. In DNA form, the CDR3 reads TGTGCCAGCAGCGCCCGACAGGGGGCGGATGAAAAACTGTTTTTT. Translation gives CASSARQGADEKLFF.

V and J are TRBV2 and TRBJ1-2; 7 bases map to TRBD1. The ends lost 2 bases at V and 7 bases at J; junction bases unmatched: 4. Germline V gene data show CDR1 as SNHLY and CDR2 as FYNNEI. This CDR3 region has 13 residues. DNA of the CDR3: TGTGCCAGCAGTGAAACAGGGGCAGGTGGCTACACCTTC. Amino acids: CASSETGAGGYTF. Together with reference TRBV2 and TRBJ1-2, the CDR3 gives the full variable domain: EPEVTQTPSHQVTQMGQEVILRCVPISNHLYFYWYRQILGQKVEFLVSFYNNEISEKSEIFDDQFSVERPDGSNFTLKIRSTKLEDSAMYFCASSETGAGGYTFGSGTRLTVV.

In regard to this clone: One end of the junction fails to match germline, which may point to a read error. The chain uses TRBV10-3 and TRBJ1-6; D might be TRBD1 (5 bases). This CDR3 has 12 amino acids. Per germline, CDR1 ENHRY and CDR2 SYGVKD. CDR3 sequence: CATSQGNSPLHF. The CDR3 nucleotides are TGTGCCACCAGTCAGGGTAATTCACCCCTCCACTTT.

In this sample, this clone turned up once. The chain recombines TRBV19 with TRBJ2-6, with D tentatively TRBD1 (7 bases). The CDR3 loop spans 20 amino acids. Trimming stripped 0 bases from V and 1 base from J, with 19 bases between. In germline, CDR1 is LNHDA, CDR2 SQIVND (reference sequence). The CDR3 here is CASSIELLAGQISGANVLTF. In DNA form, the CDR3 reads TGTGCCAGTAGTATAGAGTTGTTGGCGGGACAGATATCTGGGGCCAACGTCCTGACTTTC.

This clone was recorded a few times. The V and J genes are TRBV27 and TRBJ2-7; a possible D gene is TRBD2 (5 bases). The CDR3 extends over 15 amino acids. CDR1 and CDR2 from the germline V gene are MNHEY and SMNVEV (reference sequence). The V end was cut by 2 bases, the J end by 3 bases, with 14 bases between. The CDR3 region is CASSLRPREGYEQYF. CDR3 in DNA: TGTGCCAGCAGTTTACGGCCTCGAGAGGGCTACGAGCAGTACTTC.

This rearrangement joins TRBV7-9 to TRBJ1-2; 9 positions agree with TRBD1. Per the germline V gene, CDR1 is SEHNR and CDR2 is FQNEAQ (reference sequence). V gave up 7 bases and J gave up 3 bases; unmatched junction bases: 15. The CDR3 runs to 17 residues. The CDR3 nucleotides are TGTGCCAGCACCGGGCGGGCGGGGGACAGGGAGGACTATGGCTACACCTTC. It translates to CASTGRAGDREDYGYTF.

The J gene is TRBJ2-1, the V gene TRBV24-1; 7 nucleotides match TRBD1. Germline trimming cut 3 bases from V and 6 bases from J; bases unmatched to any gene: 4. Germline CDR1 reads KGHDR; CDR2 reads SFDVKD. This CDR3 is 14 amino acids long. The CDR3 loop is CATSDTNRGNEQFF. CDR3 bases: TGTGCCACCAGTGATACCAACAGGGGCAATGAGCAGTTCTTC.